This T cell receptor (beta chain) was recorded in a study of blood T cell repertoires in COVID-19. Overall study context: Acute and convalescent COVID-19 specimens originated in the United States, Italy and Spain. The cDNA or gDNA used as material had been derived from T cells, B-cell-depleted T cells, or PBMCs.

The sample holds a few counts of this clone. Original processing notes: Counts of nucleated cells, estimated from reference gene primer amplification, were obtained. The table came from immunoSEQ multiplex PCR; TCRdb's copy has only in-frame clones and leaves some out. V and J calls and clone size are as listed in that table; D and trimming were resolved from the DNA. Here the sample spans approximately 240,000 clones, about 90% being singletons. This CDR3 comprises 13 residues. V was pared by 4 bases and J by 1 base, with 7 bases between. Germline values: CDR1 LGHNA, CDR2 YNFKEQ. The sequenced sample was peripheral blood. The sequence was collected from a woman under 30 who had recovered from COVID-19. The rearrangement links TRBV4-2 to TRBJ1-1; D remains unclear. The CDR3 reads CASSREGNTEAFF. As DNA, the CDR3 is TGTGCCAGCAGCCGCGAGGGGAACACTGAAGCTTTCTTT.